This TCR beta chain was obtained from a study of Ad26.COV2.S vaccination and SARS-CoV-2 variants. Treatment described: some 19 received Ad26.COV2.S at low or high dose, single or two shots; 5 received placebo; per-sample allocation not given. The study sampled participants on day 63 after the first vaccine or placebo injection. Here immunoSEQ multiplex PCR was the method, and the copy in TCRdb shows in-frame clones only, minus some. The sample includes fewer than 300,000 clones, 80% to 90% seen only once; the top ten take around 3%. V dropped 3 bases and J dropped 7; count of bases not matched to a gene: 9. This CDR3 spans 15 amino acids. The germline V gene has CDR1 SGDLS and CDR2 YYNGEE.

Sequenced material: peripheral blood, taken in a trial of Ad26.COV2.S vaccine versus placebo. The origin of this receptor is a person aged 18-60 years who received the Ad26.COV2.S COVID-19 vaccine or a placebo. V gene TRBV9 combines with J gene TRBJ1-4, with 7 positions matching TRBD1. CDR3 DNA: TGTGCCAGCAGCGCCAGACAGGGAATGGGTGAAAAACTGTTTTTT. Encoded protein: CASSARQGMGEKLFF.